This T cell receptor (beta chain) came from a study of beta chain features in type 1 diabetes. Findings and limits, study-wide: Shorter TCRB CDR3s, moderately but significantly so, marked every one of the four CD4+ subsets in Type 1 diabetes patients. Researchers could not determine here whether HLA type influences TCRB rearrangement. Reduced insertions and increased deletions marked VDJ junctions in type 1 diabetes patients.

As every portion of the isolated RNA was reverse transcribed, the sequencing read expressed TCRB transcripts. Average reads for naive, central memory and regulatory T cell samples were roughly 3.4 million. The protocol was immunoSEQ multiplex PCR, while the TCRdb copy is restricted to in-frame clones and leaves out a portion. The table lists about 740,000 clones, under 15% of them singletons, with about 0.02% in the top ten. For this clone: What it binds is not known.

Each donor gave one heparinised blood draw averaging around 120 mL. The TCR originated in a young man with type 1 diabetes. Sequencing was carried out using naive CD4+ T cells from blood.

CDR3 sequence (DNA): TGCGCCAGCAGCTCGGGACTAGCGGGGGGCACAGATACGCAGTATTTT. Protein product: CASSSGLAGGTDTQYF. The gene calls are TRBV4-1 and TRBJ2-3; 14 nucleotides line up with TRBD2. V lost 5 bases to trimming and J lost 1 base; unmatched junction nucleotides: 2. Germline assignment: CDR1 MGHRA and CDR2 YSYEKL. This CDR3 is built from 16 residues.